This paragraph covers one T cell receptor beta chain sequence. This specimen belongs to a study of cytotoxic CD8 clonotypes in ibrutinib-treated CLL. Study-wide context: Collecting the response samples happened after a median 12 months of treatment, with a range of 6 to 36.

The germline V gene has CDR1 SGHAT and CDR2 FQDESV (reference sequence). The CDR3 contains 17 residues. Trimming at V came to 5 bases and at J to 0 bases, leaving 10 bases not matched to a gene. Some clones are missing from TCRdb's copy, which holds only in-frame ones; the method was immunoSEQ multiplex PCR. This sample has about 16,000 clones, with 55% to 80% found just once. The chain combines TRBV11-1 with TRBJ2-1, with 7 bases fitting TRBD2. This specimen was PBMCs, taken before ibrutinib treatment. The source of this sequence is a human donor with chronic lymphocytic leukemia. The CDR3, as DNA: TGTGCCAGCAGCCAGGGAGGGACGGGGGACTCCTACAATGAGCAGTTCTTC. It specifies CASSQGGTGDSYNEQFF.